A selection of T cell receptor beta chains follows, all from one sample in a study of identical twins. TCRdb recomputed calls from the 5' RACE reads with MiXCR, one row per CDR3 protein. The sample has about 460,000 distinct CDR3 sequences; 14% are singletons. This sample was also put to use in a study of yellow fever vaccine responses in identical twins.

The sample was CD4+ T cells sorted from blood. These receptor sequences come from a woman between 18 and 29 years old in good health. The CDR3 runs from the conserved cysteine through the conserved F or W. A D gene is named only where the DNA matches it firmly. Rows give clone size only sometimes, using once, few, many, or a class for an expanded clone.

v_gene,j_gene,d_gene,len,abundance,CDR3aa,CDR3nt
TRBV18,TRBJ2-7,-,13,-,CASSPQDGYEQYF,TGTGCCAGCTCACCTCAGGACGGCTACGAGCAGTACTTC
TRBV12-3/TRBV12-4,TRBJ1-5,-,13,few,CASLEGTNQPQHF,TGTGCCAGCTTAGAGGGGACGAATCAGCCCCAGCATTTT
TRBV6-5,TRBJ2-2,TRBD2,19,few,CASSSPGRGGFSSTGELFF,TGTGCCAGCAGTTCCCCGGGACGGGGGGGCTTTTCGTCCACCGGGGAGCTGTTTTTT
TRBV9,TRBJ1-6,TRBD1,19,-,CASSGGPGQGRKGNSPLHF,TGTGCCAGCAGCGGAGGACCGGGACAGGGGCGTAAGGGAAATTCACCCCTCCACTTT
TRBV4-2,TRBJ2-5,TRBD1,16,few,CASSQVGTGGAETQYF,TGTGCCAGCAGCCAAGTGGGGACAGGGGGCGCGGAGACCCAGTACTTC
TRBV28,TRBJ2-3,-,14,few,CASSRDRNTDTQYF,TGTGCCAGCAGCCGGGACCGAAACACAGATACGCAGTATTTT
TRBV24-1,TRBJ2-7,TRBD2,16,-,CATSAVERGGRAEQYF,TGTGCCACCAGTGCCGTAGAGCGGGGGGGCCGAGCCGAGCAGTACTTC
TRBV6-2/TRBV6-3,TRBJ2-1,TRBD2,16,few,CASSRRGLASYNEQFF,TGTGCCAGCAGTCGGAGGGGACTAGCTTCCTACAATGAGCAGTTCTTC
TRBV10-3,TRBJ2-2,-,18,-,CAISEPRAGVANTGELFF,TGTGCCATCAGTGAGCCGCGGGCTGGGGTGGCGAACACCGGGGAGCTGTTTTTT
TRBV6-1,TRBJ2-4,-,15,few,CATGLQILAKNIQYF,TGTGCCACGGGATTACAGATACTAGCCAAAAACATTCAGTACTTC
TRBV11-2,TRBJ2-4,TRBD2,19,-,CASSLLAGAGGLAKNIKYF,TGTGCCAGCAGCTTATTAGCGGGGGCCGGGGGTTTAGCCAAAAACATTAAGTACTTC
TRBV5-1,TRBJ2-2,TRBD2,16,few,CASSLLAGVVGGELFF,TGCGCCAGCAGCTTACTAGCGGGAGTTGTTGGCGGGGAGCTGTTTTTT
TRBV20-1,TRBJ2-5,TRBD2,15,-,CSASKGGSYPGTQYF,TGCAGTGCCAGCAAGGGCGGGAGCTATCCCGGGACCCAGTACTTC
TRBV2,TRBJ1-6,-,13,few,CASNLRIDSPLHF,TGTGCCAGCAATTTGAGGATTGATTCACCCCTCCACTTT
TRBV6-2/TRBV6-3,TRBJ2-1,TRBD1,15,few,CASRWDRGRNNEQFF,TGTGCCAGCAGATGGGACAGGGGACGGAACAATGAGCAGTTCTTC
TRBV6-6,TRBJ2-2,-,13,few,CASSSGDTGELFF,TGTGCCAGCAGTTCAGGAGACACCGGGGAGCTGTTTTTT
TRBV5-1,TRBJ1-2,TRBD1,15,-,CASSLGGQPTPGYTF,TGCGCCAGCAGCTTAGGGGGACAGCCGACCCCTGGCTACACCTTC
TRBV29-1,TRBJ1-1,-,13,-,CSVVSDKNTEAFF,TGCAGCGTTGTATCAGATAAGAACACTGAAGCTTTCTTT
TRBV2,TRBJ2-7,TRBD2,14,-,CASNPSGAPYEQYF,TGTGCCAGCAACCCTAGCGGGGCACCCTACGAGCAGTACTTC
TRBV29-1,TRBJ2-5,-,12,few,CSVEIGTETQYF,TGCAGCGTTGAGATTGGAACGGAGACCCAGTACTTC
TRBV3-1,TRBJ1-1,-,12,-,CASREVQGEAFF,TGTGCCAGCAGAGAGGTCCAGGGGGAAGCTTTCTTT
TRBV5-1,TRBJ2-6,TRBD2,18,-,CASSPRGGQGSGANVLTF,TGCGCCAGCAGCCCCCGGGGGGGGCAAGGCTCTGGGGCCAACGTCCTGACTTTC
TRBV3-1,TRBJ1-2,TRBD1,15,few,CASSHLETGRNGYTF,TGTGCCAGCAGCCATCTCGAGACAGGGAGGAATGGCTACACCTTC
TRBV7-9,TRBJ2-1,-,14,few,CASWGLADYNEQFF,TGTGCCAGCTGGGGGCTAGCGGATTACAATGAGCAGTTCTTC
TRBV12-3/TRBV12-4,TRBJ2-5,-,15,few,CASPSLAWLGETQYF,TGTGCCAGCCCCAGTCTAGCGTGGCTGGGAGAGACCCAGTACTTC
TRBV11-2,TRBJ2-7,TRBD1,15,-,CASSLGVDRDYEQYF,TGTGCCAGCAGCTTAGGGGTTGACAGGGATTACGAGCAGTACTTC
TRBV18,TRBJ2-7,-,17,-,CASSLGIGSGSAYEQYF,TGTGCCAGCTCTCTCGGAATTGGGTCGGGGTCGGCCTACGAGCAGTACTTC
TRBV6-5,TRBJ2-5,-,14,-,CASSYSGTRETQYF,TGTGCCAGCAGTTACTCCGGGACAAGAGAGACCCAGTACTTC
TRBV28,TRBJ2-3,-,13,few,CASSSPLPDTQYF,TGTGCCAGCAGTTCGCCTCTCCCGGATACGCAGTATTTT
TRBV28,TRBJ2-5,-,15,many,CASRPMTALQETQYF,TGTGCCAGCCGTCCAATGACAGCCCTTCAAGAGACCCAGTACTTC
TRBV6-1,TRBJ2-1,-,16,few,CASSQKGGKPYNEQFF,TGTGCCAGCAGTCAAAAGGGCGGTAAGCCCTACAATGAGCAGTTCTTC
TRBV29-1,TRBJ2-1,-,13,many,CSVGNPLYNEQFF,TGCAGCGTTGGGAACCCGTTATACAATGAGCAGTTCTTC
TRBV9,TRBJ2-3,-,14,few,CASSGRATTDTQYF,TGTGCCAGCAGCGGGCGGGCGACCACAGATACGCAGTATTTT
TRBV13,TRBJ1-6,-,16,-,CASSFLVPQDNSPLHF,TGTGCCAGCAGCTTCCTGGTTCCCCAGGATAATTCACCCCTCCACTTT
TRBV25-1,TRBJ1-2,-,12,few,CASSESVESYTF,TGTGCCAGCAGTGAATCGGTGGAAAGCTACACCTTC
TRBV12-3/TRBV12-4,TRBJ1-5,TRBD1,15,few,CASSQGVGSNQPQHF,TGTGCCAGCAGCCAGGGGGTAGGGAGCAATCAGCCCCAGCATTTT
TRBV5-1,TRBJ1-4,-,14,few,CASSVGQINEKLFF,TGCGCCAGCAGCGTAGGTCAGATTAATGAAAAACTGTTTTTT
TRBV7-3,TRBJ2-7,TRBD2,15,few,CASSLLPAGGREQYF,TGTGCCAGCAGCTTACTTCCAGCGGGGGGGCGCGAGCAGTACTTC
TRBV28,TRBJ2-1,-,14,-,CASSLPRPQNEQFF,TGTGCCAGCAGTTTACCCCGCCCCCAAAATGAGCAGTTCTTC
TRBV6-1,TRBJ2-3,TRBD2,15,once,CASNHEAGGLDTQYF,TGTGCCAGCAATCATGAGGCGGGGGGACTAGATACGCAGTATTTT
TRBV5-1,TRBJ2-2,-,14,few,CASSLVVGTGELFF,TGCGCCAGCAGCTTGGTTGTAGGGACCGGGGAGCTGTTTTTT
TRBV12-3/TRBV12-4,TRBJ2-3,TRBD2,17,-,CTFSVKGSLAGTDTQYF,TGTACCTTCAGCGTTAAGGGATCACTAGCGGGCACAGATACGCAGTATTTT
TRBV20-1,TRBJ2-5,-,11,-,CSAEPQETQYF,TGCAGTGCTGAACCACAAGAGACCCAGTACTTC
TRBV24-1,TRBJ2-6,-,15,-,CATSEAGTGANVLTF,TGTGCCACCAGTGAGGCAGGGACTGGGGCCAACGTCCTGACTTTC
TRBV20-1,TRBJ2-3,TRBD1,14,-,CSAAGTGSSDTQYF,TGCAGTGCTGCAGGGACAGGGAGCTCAGATACGCAGTATTTT
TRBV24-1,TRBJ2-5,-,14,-,CATSDFGQGETQYF,TGTGCCACCAGTGATTTTGGCCAGGGAGAGACCCAGTACTTC
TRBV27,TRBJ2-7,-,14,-,CASSFLQPGYEQYF,TGTGCCAGCAGTTTCTTACAGCCCGGCTACGAGCAGTACTTC
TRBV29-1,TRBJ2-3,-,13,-,CSVAYTSTDTQYF,TGCAGCGTTGCGTACACTAGCACAGATACGCAGTATTTT